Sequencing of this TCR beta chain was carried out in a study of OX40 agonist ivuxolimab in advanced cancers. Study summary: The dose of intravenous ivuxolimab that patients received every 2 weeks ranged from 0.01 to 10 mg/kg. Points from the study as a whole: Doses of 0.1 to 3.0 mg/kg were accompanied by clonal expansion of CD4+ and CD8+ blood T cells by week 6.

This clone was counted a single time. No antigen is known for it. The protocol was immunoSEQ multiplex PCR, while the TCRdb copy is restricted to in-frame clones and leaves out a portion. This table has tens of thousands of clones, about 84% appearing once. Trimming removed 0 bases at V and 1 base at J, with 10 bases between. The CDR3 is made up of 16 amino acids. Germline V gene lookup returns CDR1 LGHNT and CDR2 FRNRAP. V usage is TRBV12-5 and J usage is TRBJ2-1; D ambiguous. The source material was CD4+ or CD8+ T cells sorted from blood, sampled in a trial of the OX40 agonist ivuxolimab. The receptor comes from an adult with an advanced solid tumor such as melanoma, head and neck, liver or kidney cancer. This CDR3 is CASGLVGRSSYNEQFF. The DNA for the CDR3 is TGTGCTAGTGGTTTGGTTGGACGGAGTTCCTACAATGAGCAGTTCTTC.